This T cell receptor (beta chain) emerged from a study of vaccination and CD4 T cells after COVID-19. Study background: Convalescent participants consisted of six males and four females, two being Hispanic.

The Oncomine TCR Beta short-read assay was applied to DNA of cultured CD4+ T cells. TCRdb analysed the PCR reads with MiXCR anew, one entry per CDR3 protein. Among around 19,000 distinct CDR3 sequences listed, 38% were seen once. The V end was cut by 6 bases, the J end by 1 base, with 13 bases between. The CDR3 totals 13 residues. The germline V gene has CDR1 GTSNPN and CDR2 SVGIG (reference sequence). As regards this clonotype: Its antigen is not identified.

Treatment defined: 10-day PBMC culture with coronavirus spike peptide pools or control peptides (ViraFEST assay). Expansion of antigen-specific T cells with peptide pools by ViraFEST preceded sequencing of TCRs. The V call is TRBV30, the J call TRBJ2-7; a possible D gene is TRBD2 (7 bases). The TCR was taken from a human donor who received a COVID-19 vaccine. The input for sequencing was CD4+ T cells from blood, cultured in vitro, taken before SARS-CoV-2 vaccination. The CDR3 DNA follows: TGTGCCTGCCGGGGGGCTGGTTCCTACGAGCAGTACTTC. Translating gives CACRGAGSYEQYF. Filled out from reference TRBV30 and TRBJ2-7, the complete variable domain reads SQTIHQWPATLVQPVGSPLSLECTVEGTSNPNLYWYRQAAGRGLQLLFYSVGIGQISSEVPQNLSASRPQDRQFILSSKKLLLSDSGFYLCACRGAGSYEQYFGPGTRLTVT.